The 9 T cell receptor beta chains below come from one sample, sequenced in a study of T cells in Graves' hyperthyroidism and ophthalmopathy (dated by TCRdb to the late 2010s). The library relied on multiplex PCR. Data came from an Illumina HiSeq 2000. TCR beta CDR3 regions were amplified from RNA transcripts. The first round of RT-PCR for the TCR CDR3 was performed with the HTBI primer set and the Qiagen OneStep RT-PCR kit. TCRdb redid the processing of the public reads, applying fastp at Q25 and MiXCR, and retained in-frame beta chains. Each entry merges the rows of one CDR3 protein and shows their most common DNA and genes. Here the sample has hundreds of thousands of distinct CDR3 sequences; approximately 15% occur a single time. The ten largest clones add up to around 24% of the sample. The sequencing sample was made of blood. Source of these receptors: a woman in her thirties with Graves' hyperthyroidism.

CDR3 region: CASSQGKETQYF. The CDR3 DNA reads TGCGCCAGCAGCCAAGGAAAAGAGACCCAGTACTTC. The rearrangement uses TRBV4-1 and TRBJ2-5, with no clear D. The CDR3 spans 12 residues. Germline-derived CDR1 and CDR2 are MGHRA and YSYEKL. V was cut by 1 base and J by 3 bases, with 3 bases left in between.

This clonotype was recorded a few times. This chain links TRBV7-9 with TRBJ1-3; D ambiguous. The CDR3 is 15 amino acids. V was pared by 3 bases and J by 4 bases, with 13 bases between. Germline CDR1 reads SEHNR; CDR2 reads FQNEAQ (reference sequence). The CDR3 DNA reads as TGTGCCAGCAGCTTCCCGGGGATTCTGGGAAACACCATATATTTT. As protein: CASSFPGILGNTIYF.

This chain links TRBV9 with TRBJ2-3; D uncertain. The CDR3 length is 12 residues. Trimming removed 4 bases from V and 6 bases from J, with 9 bases in between. Germline CDR1 is SGDLS and CDR2 is YYNGEE. The CDR3 loop is CASSSTWDTQYF. For the CDR3, the DNA is TGTGCCAGCAGCTCGACTTGGGATACGCAGTATTTT.

The gene calls are TRBV20-1 and TRBJ2-1, with D perhaps TRBD1 (5 bases). The CDR3 is 15 amino acids. The V end was cut by 2 bases, the J end by 2 bases, with 13 bases between. CDR1 is DFQATT, CDR2 SNEGSKA, per germline (reference sequence). This CDR3 reads CSARSMDNPYNEQFF. The CDR3 region has the DNA TGCAGTGCTAGATCCATGGACAACCCCTACAATGAGCAGTTCTTC.

This clonotype was seen many times. The chain links TRBV12-3 or TRBV12-4 to TRBJ2-2, with D possibly TRBD2 on 6 matching bases. The CDR3 totals 16 residues. V lost 3 bases to trimming and J lost 3 bases, with 14 bases between them. The CDR3 nucleotides are TGTGCCAGCAGTTTGACTAGTTTGGATGACACCGGGGAGCTGTTTTTT. It specifies CASSLTSLDDTGELFF.

This clonotype was seen repeatedly, ten times or more. The J gene is TRBJ2-1, the V gene TRBV2, with D tentatively TRBD2 (6 bases). V lost 10 bases to trimming and J lost 9 bases, with 22 bases between them. Germline CDR1 is SNHLY and CDR2 is FYNNEI. This CDR3 is built from 14 residues. The chain's CDR3 is CATFAPYGGSEQFF. The CDR3 bases are TGTGCCACCTTCGCCCCCTATGGGGGGAGTGAGCAGTTCTTC. Variable domain in full (rest from reference TRBV2 and TRBJ2-1): EPEVTQTPSHQVTQMGQEVILRCVPISNHLYFYWYRQILGQKVEFLVSFYNNEISEKSEIFDDQFSVERPDGSNFTLKIRSTKLEDSAMYFCATFAPYGGSEQFFGPGTRLTVL.

The chain joins TRBV10-1 to TRBJ2-1; 10 positions match TRBD2. V lost 4 bases, J lost 7 bases, and 10 bases stayed unmatched. This CDR3 is built from 16 residues. From germline, CDR1 is WNHNN and CDR2 SYGVQD (reference sequence). CDR3 amino acids: CASSGSGRARLNEQFF. CDR3 DNA: TGCGCCAGCAGTGGAAGCGGGAGGGCCCGGCTGAATGAGCAGTTCTTC.

In DNA, the CDR3 is TGTGCCAGCAGCGATACAGGGGGCCGGGTGAACACTGAAGCTTTCTTT. Translating gives CASSDTGGRVNTEAFF. The V gene is TRBV6-1, the J gene TRBJ1-1, with TRBD1 matching over 9 bases. Germline assignment: CDR1 MNHNS and CDR2 SASEGT. The CDR3 extends over 16 amino acids. V shed 6 bases and J 0 bases; nucleotides not matched to a gene: 8.

In its sample, this clonotype was seen many times. The V gene is TRBV15, the J gene TRBJ2-2, with D possibly being TRBD1 (5 bases). Per germline, CDR1 LNHNV and CDR2 YYDKDF (reference sequence). Trimming removed 1 base at V and 3 bases at J, with 9 bases between. The CDR3 contains 15 residues. The CDR3 coding sequence is TGTGCCACCAGCAGAGCTCAGGGTTACACCGGGGAGCTGTTTTTT. Translated, it gives CATSRAQGYTGELFF. Looking up the rest from reference TRBV15 and TRBJ2-2 gives the full variable domain: DAMVIQNPRYQVTQFGKPVTLSCSQTLNHNVMYWYQQKSSQAPKLLFHYYDKDFNNEADTPDNFQSRRPNTSFCFLDIRSPGLGDTAMYLCATSRAQGYTGELFFGEGSRLTVL.